This record concerns one T cell receptor beta chain sequence. The germline V gene encodes CDR1 MDHEN and CDR2 SYDVKM. The V end lost 2 bases, the J end lost 1 base, and 8 bases lay between the germline ends. This CDR3 is 14 amino acids long. Profiling relied on immunoSEQ multiplex PCR, and the TCRdb table lists in-frame clones only, not all of them. This sample has around 200,000 clones; around four fifths occur once, and the top ten carry 2.5% to 3.5%. The sample originates from a study of blood T cell repertoires in COVID-19. About the research overall: Material from acute and convalescent COVID-19 was sourced from the United States, Italy and Spain. T cells, B-cell-depleted T cells, or PBMCs supplied cDNA or gDNA.

Sequencing was performed on peripheral blood. The chain joins TRBV28 to TRBJ1-2, with no clear D. This clonotype was obtained from a man aged 45-65 years with active or convalescent COVID-19. CDR3 amino acids: CASSLATNNYGYTF. The CDR3 DNA sequence: TGTGCCAGCAGTTTAGCCACAAATAACTATGGCTACACCTTC.